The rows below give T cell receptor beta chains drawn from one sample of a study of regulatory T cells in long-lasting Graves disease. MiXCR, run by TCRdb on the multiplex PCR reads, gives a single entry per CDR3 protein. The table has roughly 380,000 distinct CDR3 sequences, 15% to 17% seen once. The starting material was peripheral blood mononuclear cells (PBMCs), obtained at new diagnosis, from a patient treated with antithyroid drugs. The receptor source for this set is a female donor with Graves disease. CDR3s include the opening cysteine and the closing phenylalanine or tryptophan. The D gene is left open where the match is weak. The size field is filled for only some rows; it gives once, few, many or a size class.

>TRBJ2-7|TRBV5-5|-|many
CASSSGDFSYEQYF
TGTGCCAGCAGCTCAGGGGACTTCTCCTACGAGCAGTACTTC
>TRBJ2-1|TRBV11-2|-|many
CASSLDLVRTEQFF
TGTGCCAGCAGCTTAGATCTAGTCCGTACTGAGCAGTTCTTC
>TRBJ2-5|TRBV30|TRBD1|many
CAWSVPGRGSSF
TGTGCCTGGAGTGTACCGGGCAGGGGGTCCTCCTTC
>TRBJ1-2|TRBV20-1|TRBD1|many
CSAVGQESNYGYTF
TGCAGTGCCGTTGGACAGGAGTCTAACTATGGCTACACCTTC
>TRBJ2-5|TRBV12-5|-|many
CASGREYETQYF
TGTGCTAGTGGCCGAGAGTACGAGACCCAGTACTTC
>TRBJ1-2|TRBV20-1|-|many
CSAPPKGGTAGYTF
TGCAGTGCTCCTCCTAAGGGGGGGACTGCTGGCTACACCTTC
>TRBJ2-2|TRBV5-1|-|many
CASSGGRVTGELFF
TGCGCCAGCAGCGGGGGACGAGTCACCGGGGAGCTGTTTTTT
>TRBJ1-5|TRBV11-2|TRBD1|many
CAYPRPGQGIQGNQPQHF
TGTGCCTACCCCCGCCCGGGACAGGGAATTCAAGGCAATCAGCCCCAGCATTTT
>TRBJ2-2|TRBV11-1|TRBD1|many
CASSLSARGLAIGELFF
TGTGCCAGCAGCTTATCCGCGAGGGGGCTAGCAATCGGGGAGCTGTTTTTT
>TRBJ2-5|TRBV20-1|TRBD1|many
CSAFRQGVKETQYF
TGCAGTGCTTTTCGACAGGGGGTAAAGGAGACCCAGTACTTC
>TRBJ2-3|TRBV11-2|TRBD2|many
CASRGLAGNTDTQYF
TGTGCCAGCAGGGGACTAGCGGGGAACACAGATACGCAGTATTTT
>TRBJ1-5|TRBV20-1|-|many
CSARKGGIYSNQPQHF
TGCAGTGCTAGGAAGGGGGGCATCTATAGCAATCAGCCCCAGCATTTT
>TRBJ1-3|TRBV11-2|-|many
CASSHPRKPRTGTEPYYTIYF
TGTGCCAGCAGCCACCCTCGAAAGCCTAGAACCGGGACGGAACCGTACTACACCATATATTTT
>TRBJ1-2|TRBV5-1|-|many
CASSLFEFGGTHYGYTF
TGCGCCAGCAGCTTATTTGAATTTGGAGGGACACACTATGGCTACACCTTC
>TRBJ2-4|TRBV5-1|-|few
CASSLVQGSQNIQYF
TGCGCCAGCAGCTTGGTACAGGGCAGTCAAAACATTCAGTACTTC
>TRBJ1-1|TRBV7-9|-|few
CASSLSRGVQAFF
TGTGCCAGCAGCTTATCACGGGGCGTCCAGGCTTTCTTT
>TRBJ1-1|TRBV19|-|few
CASSWGINTEAFF
TGTGCCAGTAGTTGGGGTATTAACACTGAAGCTTTCTTT
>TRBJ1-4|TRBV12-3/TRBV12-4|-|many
CASRTGQATNEKLFF
TGTGCCAGCAGGACAGGCCAAGCAACTAATGAAAAACTGTTTTTT
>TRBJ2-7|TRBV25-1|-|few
CASSGGSEDEQYF
TGTGCCAGCAGTGGGGGGTCGGAGGACGAGCAGTACTTC
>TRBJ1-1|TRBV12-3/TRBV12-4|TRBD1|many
CASSRPRQGMGAFF
TGTGCCAGCAGCCGACCCCGACAGGGGATGGGAGCTTTCTTT
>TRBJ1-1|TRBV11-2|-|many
CASSLDLGSLPRAFF
TGTGCCAGCAGCTTAGACCTAGGATCTCTCCCTCGAGCTTTCTTT
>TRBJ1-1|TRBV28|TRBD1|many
CASSGTGDTEAFF
TGTGCCAGCAGCGGGACAGGGGACACTGAAGCTTTCTTT
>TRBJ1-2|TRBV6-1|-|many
CASSESGGYTF
TGTGCCAGCAGTGAATCCGGGGGCTACACCTTC
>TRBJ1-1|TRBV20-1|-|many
CSARESNTLNTEAFF
TGCAGTGCTAGAGAAAGCAATACTCTTAACACTGAAGCTTTCTTT
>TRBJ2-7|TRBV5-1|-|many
CASSLVQGRDEQYF
TGCGCCAGCAGCTTGGTCCAGGGGAGAGACGAGCAGTACTTC
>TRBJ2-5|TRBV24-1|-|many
CATSGSGARETQYF
TGTGCCACCAGTGGGTCGGGAGCTAGGGAGACCCAGTACTTC
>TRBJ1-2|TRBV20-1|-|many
CSARAGFDYGYTF
TGCAGTGCTAGGGCTGGGTTCGACTATGGCTACACCTTC
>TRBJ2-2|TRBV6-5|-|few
CASSYAQNTGELFF
TGTGCCAGCAGTTACGCCCAAAACACCGGGGAGCTGTTTTTT
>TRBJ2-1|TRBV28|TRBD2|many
CASSSGSGRVGEQFF
TGTGCCAGCAGTTCAGGGAGCGGGAGGGTCGGTGAGCAGTTCTTC
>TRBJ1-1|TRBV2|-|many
CASNPGLNTEAFF
TGTGCCAGCAATCCCGGATTAAACACTGAAGCTTTCTTT
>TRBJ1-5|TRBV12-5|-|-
CASGLTQPQHF
TGTGCTAGTGGTTTGACGCAGCCCCAGCATTTT
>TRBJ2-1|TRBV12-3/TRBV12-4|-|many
CASSSTELSSYNEQFF
TGTGCCAGCAGTTCGACAGAGTTGAGCTCCTACAATGAGCAGTTCTTC
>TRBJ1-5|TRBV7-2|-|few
CASSFSGYQPQHF
TGTGCCAGCAGCTTCTCGGGGTATCAGCCCCAGCATTTT
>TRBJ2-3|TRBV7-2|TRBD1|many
CASSFFGAGGSDTQYF
TGTGCCAGCAGCTTTTTCGGGGCAGGGGGATCAGATACGCAGTATTTT
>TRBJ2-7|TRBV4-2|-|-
CASSQEAYSEQYF
TGTGCCAGCAGCCAGGAGGCTTACTCCGAGCAGTACTTC
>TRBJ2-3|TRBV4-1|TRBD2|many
CASSRWTSGSTDTQYF
TGCGCCAGCAGCCGCTGGACTAGCGGGAGCACAGATACGCAGTATTTT
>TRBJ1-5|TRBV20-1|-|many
CSARDRGQFGNQPQHF
TGCAGTGCTAGAGATCGGGGCCAGTTCGGCAATCAGCCCCAGCATTTT
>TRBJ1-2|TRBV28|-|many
CASRGGALHGYTF
TGTGCCAGCAGGGGAGGGGCTCTGCATGGCTACACCTTC
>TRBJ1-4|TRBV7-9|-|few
CASRNGPNEKLFF
TGTGCCAGCAGAAACGGGCCTAATGAAAAACTGTTTTTT
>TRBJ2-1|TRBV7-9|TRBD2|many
CASRPTLTSGYSEQFF
TGTGCCAGCAGACCTACGTTGACTAGCGGGTACAGTGAGCAGTTCTTC
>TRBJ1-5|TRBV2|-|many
CASRDGNQPQHF
TGTGCCAGCAGAGATGGGAATCAGCCCCAGCATTTT
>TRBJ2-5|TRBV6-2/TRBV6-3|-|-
CASSYWAGAIETQYF
TGTGCCAGCAGTTACTGGGCAGGGGCCATAGAGACCCAGTACTTC
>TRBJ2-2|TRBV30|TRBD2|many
CAWSVVSGANTGELFF
TGTGCCTGGAGTGTCGTTAGCGGGGCAAACACCGGGGAGCTGTTTTTT
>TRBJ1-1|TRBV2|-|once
CASSQWAGTEAFF
TGTGCCAGCAGCCAATGGGCGGGCACTGAAGCTTTCTTT
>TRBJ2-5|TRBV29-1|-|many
CSVEDRGARRDETQYF
TGCAGCGTTGAAGATCGGGGGGCCAGGAGGGACGAGACCCAGTACTTC
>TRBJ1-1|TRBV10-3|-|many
CAISEFGVNTEAFF
TGTGCCATCAGTGAGTTTGGGGTGAACACTGAAGCTTTCTTT
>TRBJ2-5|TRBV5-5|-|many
CASISGWAGETQYF
TGTGCCAGCATCTCTGGGTGGGCAGGGGAGACCCAGTACTTC
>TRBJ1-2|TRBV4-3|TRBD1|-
CASSQVSGQGNGYTF
TGCGCCAGCAGCCAAGTATCAGGACAGGGCAATGGCTACACCTTC
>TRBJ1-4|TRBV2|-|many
CASSLYGPATNEKLFF
TGTGCCAGCAGTCTTTATGGGCCTGCAACTAATGAAAAACTGTTTTTT
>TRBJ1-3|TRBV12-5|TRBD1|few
CASGLGRDRGGNTIYF
TGTGCTAGTGGTTTGGGCCGGGACAGGGGAGGAAACACCATATATTTT
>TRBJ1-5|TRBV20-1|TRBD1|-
CSASETGRNQPQHF
TGCAGTGCTAGCGAGACAGGGCGCAATCAGCCCCAGCATTTT
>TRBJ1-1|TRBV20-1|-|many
CSARPLINTEAFF
TGCAGTGCTAGACCTTTGATAAACACTGAAGCTTTCTTT